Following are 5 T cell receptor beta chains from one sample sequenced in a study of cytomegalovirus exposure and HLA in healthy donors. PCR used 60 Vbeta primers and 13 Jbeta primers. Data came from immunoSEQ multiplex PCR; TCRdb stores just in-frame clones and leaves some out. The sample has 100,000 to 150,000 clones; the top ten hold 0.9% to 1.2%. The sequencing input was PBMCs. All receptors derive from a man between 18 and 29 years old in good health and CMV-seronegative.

Written as DNA, the CDR3 is TGTGCCAGCATGGTACGAGGGAACAATGAGCAGTTCTTC. It encodes CASMVRGNNEQFF. The chain uses TRBV7-8 and TRBJ2-1; D possibly corresponds to TRBD2 (5 bases). Germline V gene sequence: CDR1 SGHVS, CDR2 FQNEAQ. The V gene lost 7 bases and the J gene lost 5 bases, with 12 bases spanning the gap. CDR3 size: 13 residues.

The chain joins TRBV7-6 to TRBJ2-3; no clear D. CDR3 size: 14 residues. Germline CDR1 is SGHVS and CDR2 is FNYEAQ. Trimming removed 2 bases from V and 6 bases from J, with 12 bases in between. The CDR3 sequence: CASSLLVVSDTQYF. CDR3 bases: TGTGCCAGCAGCTTATTAGTGGTTAGCGATACGCAGTATTTT.

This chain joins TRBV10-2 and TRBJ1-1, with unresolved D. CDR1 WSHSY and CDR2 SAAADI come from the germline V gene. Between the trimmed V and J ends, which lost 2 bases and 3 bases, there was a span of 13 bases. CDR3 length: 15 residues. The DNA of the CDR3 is TGCGCCAGCAGTGAGATGACTGTCGTGGACACTGAAGCTTTCTTT. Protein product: CASSEMTVVDTEAFF.

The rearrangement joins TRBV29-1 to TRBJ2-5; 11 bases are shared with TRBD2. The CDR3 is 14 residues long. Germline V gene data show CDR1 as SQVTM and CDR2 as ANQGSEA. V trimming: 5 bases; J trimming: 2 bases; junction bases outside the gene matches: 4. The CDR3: CSVRLAGRQETQYF. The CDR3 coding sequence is TGCAGCGTTAGACTAGCGGGGCGGCAAGAGACCCAGTACTTC.

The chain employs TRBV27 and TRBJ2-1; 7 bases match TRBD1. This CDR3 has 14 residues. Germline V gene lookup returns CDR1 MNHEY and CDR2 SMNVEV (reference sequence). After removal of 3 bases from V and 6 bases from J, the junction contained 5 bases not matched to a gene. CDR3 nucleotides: TGTGCCAGCAGTTTGTGGACAGGATCCAATGAGCAGTTCTTC. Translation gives CASSLWTGSNEQFF.